This T cell receptor (beta chain) stems from a study of post-analysis software for immune sequencing data (dated by TCRdb to between 2014 and 2017). General notes on the study: Relapsing-remitting, secondary progressive and progressive-relapsing multiple sclerosis were recorded as disease courses, and subtype annotation was lacking for some patients. The multiple sclerosis patient repertoires were compared with ten to eleven previously published healthy control repertoires from donors aged roughly 6 to 25 years. A subset of samples was prepared in parallel using single-end sample barcoding, then pooled and co-amplified after Illumina adapter ligation. What the research found in general, with its limitations: Significantly higher frequencies in patients than in controls were found for roughly five TRBV segments, including TRBV5-6, TRBV5-1 and TRBV20-1. When samples were clustered directly using the F measure, samples prepared in the same batch co-clustered strongly, which prompted a batch-effect correction. Multiple sclerosis patients had significantly lower normalized Chao1 diversity than controls, a result that suggests substantial peripheral T-cell clonal expansion. The control group was slightly older than the multiple sclerosis patient group.

The receptor library was made with PCR. Instrument used: Illumina HiSeq 2500. Unique molecular identifiers were incorporated into TCR beta cDNA libraries to reduce PCR and sequencing biases. Per 1 to 10 million input T cells, approximately 500,000 cDNA molecules were obtained, such that each molecule approximated one T cell. The patient libraries were prepared and sequenced with the same protocol used for the earlier healthy control dataset. Within a given batch, samples were prepared together, multiplexed and sequenced on the same HiSeq lane. For the original study's pipeline: MIGEC was used to process the raw barcoded reads, and molecular identifier groups with only a single read were discarded before consensus assembly and CDR3 extraction. Clonotype tables were post-analysed with VDJtools, normalizing diversity by down-sampling all datasets to the smallest sample size. To correct batch-related cross-sample contamination, repertoire overlap clustering matched CDR3 amino acid sequences but not nucleotide sequences. TCRdb's own reprocessing of the public reads used fastp at Q25 and MiXCR and kept productive beta chains. Here each entry gathers all rows of one CDR3 protein and keeps the most common genes and DNA. The V and J calls, along with clone size, are taken from TCRdb and not from the paper's own processing. For this sample the table gives some 690,000 distinct CDR3 sequences, of which 25% to 30% were detected only once. Around 0.55% of the sample is taken by the ten largest.

TCR beta repertoires were profiled from peripheral blood of about a dozen young patients with multiple sclerosis to demonstrate the VDJtools post-analysis software. The patients with multiple sclerosis were children and adolescents between roughly 6 and 15 years of age. V drops 5 bases and J drops 5 bases, leaving 13 bases in between. From the cysteine through the phenylalanine, the CDR3 covers 13 amino acids. Solely the CDR3 DNA is kept, with 39 bases framed from the first base. In the germline V gene (reference sequence), CDR1 corresponds to DFQATT and CDR2 to SNEGSKA. The sample holds one count of this clonotype. The antigen this receptor binds is unknown. No quality values exist for individual bases; no much larger clone is one base distant.

Sequencing used blood. This receptor was taken from a girl aged 5 to 17 with multiple sclerosis. The chain is assembled from TRBV20-1 and TRBJ2-1; the D gene is possibly TRBD2, with 5 bases matching. CDR3 reads: CSAPSFHNNEQFF. The DNA sequence is as follows: TGCAGTGCTCCTAGCTTCCATAACAATGAGCAGTTCTTC.